The 29 T cell receptor beta chains reported below all come from one sample, sequenced in a study of cytomegalovirus exposure and HLA in healthy donors. The PCR made use of 60 Vbeta and 13 Jbeta primers. Some clones are missing from TCRdb's copy, which holds only in-frame ones; the method was immunoSEQ multiplex PCR. The sample has about 70,000 clones. Sequenced: PBMCs. These receptors all come from a female donor in good health and CMV-seropositive.

The genes are TRBV6-5 and TRBJ2-1; TRBD2 matches 8 bases. CDR3 length: 16 amino acids. V was clipped by 2 bases and J by 4 bases; unmatched bases: 7. The germline V gene encodes CDR1 MNHEY and CDR2 SVGAGI. In DNA, the CDR3 is TGTGCCAGCAGTTACGGGCGGGGGGACCAGTACAATGAGCAGTTCTTC. Amino acids: CASSYGRGDQYNEQFF.

This chain joins TRBV4-1 and TRBJ1-1, with unresolved D. Trimming removed 4 bases at V and 4 bases at J, with 10 bases between. Per the germline V gene, CDR1 is MGHRA and CDR2 is YSYEKL. The CDR3 is 13 residues long. CDR3 loop: CASSPATITEAFF. The CDR3 DNA follows: TGCGCCAGCAGCCCCGCTACGATCACTGAAGCTTTCTTT.

The V call is TRBV15, the J call TRBJ2-7, with D unresolved. The CDR3 has 16 amino acids. Deletions cut 0 bases from V and 2 bases from J, with 14 bases between. CDR1 and CDR2 from the germline V gene are LNHNV and YYDKDF (reference sequence). CDR3 coding DNA: TGTGCCACCAGCAGAGAGGGCAGAGCAGATACCTACGAGCAGTACTTC. This translates into CATSREGRADTYEQYF.

V gene TRBV6-5 combines with J gene TRBJ2-2; unclear D gene. Germline V gene lookup returns CDR1 MNHEY and CDR2 SVGAGI. Trimming shortened V by 1 base and J by 7 bases, and 13 bases separated the two germline ends. This CDR3 is built from 15 residues. The DNA for the CDR3 is TGTGCCAGCAGTTACTTACACGTCCGAGGCGGGGAGCTGTTTTTT. Its translation is CASSYLHVRGGELFF.

The rearrangement uses TRBV4-3 and TRBJ1-2, with D perhaps TRBD1 (6 bases). V lost 0 bases, J lost 2 bases, and 7 bases lay in between. CDR1 and CDR2 from the germline V gene are LGHNA and YSLEER. This CDR3 comprises 14 residues. CDR3 DNA: TGCGCCAGCAGCCAAGAGGGGGCGAACTATGGCTACACCTTC. The encoded protein is CASSQEGANYGYTF.

CDR3 region: CASSLAQNYNEQFF. CDR3 sequence (DNA): TGCGCCAGCAGCTTGGCACAGAACTACAATGAGCAGTTCTTC. V and J are TRBV5-1 and TRBJ2-1; the D is unclear. Trimming took 0 bases from V and 3 from J, leaving 7 bases between them. Germline CDR1 is SGHRS and CDR2 is YFSETQ. The CDR3 has 14 residues.

The chain is built from TRBV28 and TRBJ2-7, with D hard to call. Between the trimmed V and J ends, which lost 8 bases and 5 bases, there was a span of 7 bases. The CDR3 is 10 amino acids. CDR1 and CDR2 (germline): MDHEN, SYDVKM. In DNA form, the CDR3 reads TGTGCCAGCGGGCCAAACGAGCAGTACTTC. Translating gives CASGPNEQYF.

The DNA of the CDR3 is TGTGCCAGCAGTGAATTGGTAGGCAGGGGTCCCGGGGAGCTGTTTTTT. It is translated as CASSELVGRGPGELFF. The V gene is TRBV25-1, the J gene TRBJ2-2, with D possibly TRBD1 on 6 matching bases. Germline-derived CDR1 and CDR2 are MGHDK and SYGVNS. V lost 1 base, J lost 6 bases, and 15 bases lay in between. The CDR3 is 16 amino acids.

The chain couples TRBV7-8 to TRBJ2-7; D not certain. The CDR3 totals 13 residues. Trimming shortened V by 1 base and J by 3 bases, and 7 bases separated the two germline ends. The V gene's germline CDR1 is SGHVS and CDR2 FQNEAQ. The CDR3 spells CASSLDHSYEQYF. CDR3 DNA sequence: TGTGCCAGCAGCTTAGACCACAGCTACGAGCAGTACTTC.

The chain has TRBV7-2 and TRBJ1-1, with D possibly matching TRBD1 (6 bases). Trimming cost V 5 bases and J 1 base, with 17 bases left between them. This CDR3 comprises 16 residues. The germline CDR1 and CDR2 sequences are SGHTA and FQGNSA. The DNA of the CDR3 is TGTGCCAGCAGCACATACGGCGTCAGGGGGAACACTGAAGCTTTCTTT. It translates to CASSTYGVRGNTEAFF.

V gene TRBV7-3 combines with J gene TRBJ1-4; D unresolved. Germline V gene data show CDR1 as SGHTA and CDR2 as FQGTGA. With 5 bases removed from V and 1 base from J, the gap between germline ends came to 8 bases. The CDR3 extends over 14 amino acids. The CDR3 spells CASSQERTNEKLFF. The CDR3 bases are TGTGCCAGCAGCCAGGAAAGAACTAATGAAAAACTGTTTTTT.

The chain carries TRBV5-4 and TRBJ1-2; TRBD1 matches at 9 bases. V dropped 2 bases and J dropped 8; count of bases not matched to a gene: 7. This CDR3 has 14 amino acids. Germline V gives CDR1 SGHNT, CDR2 YYREEE (reference sequence). CDR3 in DNA: TGTGCCAGCAGCTTACAGGGGGCACCTGGAGGCTACACCTTC. Its translation: CASSLQGAPGGYTF.

The V and J genes are TRBV30 and TRBJ2-7, with 12 bases fitting TRBD1. Trimming cost V 2 bases and J 3 bases; bases outside gene matches: 11. Germline V lookup: CDR1 GTSNPN, CDR2 SVGIG (reference sequence). The CDR3 sequence is 17 residues long. CDR3 protein: CAWSPTLGQGAFYEQYF. The CDR3 bases are TGTGCCTGGAGTCCGACATTGGGACAGGGGGCGTTCTACGAGCAGTACTTC.

The V call is TRBV19, the J call TRBJ2-3, with TRBD2 matching over 7 bases. Per germline, CDR1 LNHDA and CDR2 SQIVND (reference sequence). V was pared by 3 bases and J by 2 bases, with 8 bases of the junction left unmatched. The CDR3 loop spans 16 amino acids. CDR3 sequence reads: CASSILAGDFTDTQYF. The DNA of the CDR3 is TGTGCCAGTAGTATCTTGGCGGGAGACTTCACAGATACGCAGTATTTT.

The chain combines TRBV6-5 with TRBJ1-1; TRBD1 matches 7 bases. The trim removed 0 bases at V and 7 bases at J, leaving 5 bases unmatched. The CDR3 loop spans 14 amino acids. The germline CDR1 and CDR2 sequences are MNHEY and SVGAGI. The CDR3 reads CASSYSTGVGEAFF. The CDR3 DNA reads TGTGCCAGCAGTTACTCAACAGGGGTGGGTGAAGCTTTCTTT.

V is TRBV4-1 and J is TRBJ2-3, with a tentative D call TRBD1 (6 bases). Germline CDR1 reads MGHRA; CDR2 reads YSYEKL. The CDR3 runs 15 residues. V dropped 4 bases and J dropped 6 bases, with 17 bases sitting between them. In DNA, the CDR3 is TGCGCCAGCAGCCCCCACAGGGATTTTATGGATACGCAGTATTTT. Its translation: CASSPHRDFMDTQYF.

The chain couples TRBV4-2 to TRBJ2-1; TRBD2 might be the D (5 bases). The germline gives CDR1 LGHNA, CDR2 YNFKEQ. The CDR3 length is 17 residues. Trimming removed 0 bases at V and 6 bases at J, with 18 bases between. DNA for the CDR3: TGTGCCAGCAGCCAAGATCGTTTGTCTGCGGAGGCCAATGAGCAGTTCTTC. Translation: CASSQDRLSAEANEQFF.

The genes are TRBV9 and TRBJ2-1, with 9 bases identical to TRBD2. CDR1 SGDLS and CDR2 YYNGEE come from the germline V gene. The CDR3 contains 15 residues. Germline trimming cut 3 bases from V and 0 bases from J; bases unmatched to any gene: 1. The CDR3 DNA sequence: TGTGCCAGCAGCGGCGGGAGGGTCTCCTACAATGAGCAGTTCTTC. This codes for CASSGGRVSYNEQFF.

The gene calls are TRBV9 and TRBJ1-2, with 8 bases that match TRBD1. Looked up from germline, CDR1 is SGDLS and CDR2 is YYNGEE. CDR3 length: 15 residues. The junction had 8 bases not matched to a gene; V was cut back by 3 bases and J by 4 bases. The CDR3 coding sequence is TGTGCCAGCAGCGCCGCGGACAGGGCCCTCTATGGCTACACCTTC. Translated, it gives CASSAADRALYGYTF. Filled out from reference TRBV9 and TRBJ1-2, the complete variable domain reads DSGVTQTPKHLITATGQRVTLRCSPRSGDLSVYWYQQSLDQGLQFLIQYYNGEERAKGNILERFSAQQFPDLHSELNLSSLELGDSALYFCASSAADRALYGYTFGSGTRLTVV.

J is TRBJ1-1 and V is TRBV13; TRBD1 agrees at 7 bases. Germline V gene data show CDR1 as PRHDT and CDR2 as FYEKMQ (reference sequence). J lost 6 bases, V lost 4 bases, and 5 bases had no gene match. CDR3 size: 13 residues. Here the CDR3 reads CASSSQGGAEAFF. The CDR3 DNA sequence: TGTGCCAGCAGCTCCCAGGGGGGCGCTGAAGCTTTCTTT. The full variable domain, its missing parts supplied by reference TRBV13 and TRBJ1-1, is AAGVIQSPRHLIKEKRETATLKCYPIPRHDTVYWYQQGPGQDPQFLISFYEKMQSDKGSIPDRFSAQQFSDYHSELNMSSLELGDSALYFCASSSQGGAEAFFGQGTRLTVV.

The chain has TRBV28 and TRBJ1-4; D possibly corresponds to TRBD1 (6 bases). Trimming removed 1 base at V and 5 bases at J, with 11 bases between. The V gene's germline CDR1 is MDHEN and CDR2 SYDVKM. The CDR3 runs to 15 residues. DNA for the CDR3: TGTGCCAGCAGTTTATTAGGGGGGGCGAATGAAAAACTGTTTTTT. Amino acid sequence: CASSLLGGANEKLFF.

The rearrangement links TRBV5-5 to TRBJ1-1; perhaps TRBD1 as D (5 bases). The CDR3 extends over 14 amino acids. The germline V gene has CDR1 SGHKS and CDR2 YYEKEE (reference sequence). Trimming took 0 bases from V and 2 from J, leaving 8 bases between them. The CDR3 DNA sequence: TGTGCCAGCAGCTTGGAGGGGTTTAACACTGAAGCTTTCTTT. It specifies CASSLEGFNTEAFF. Full variable domain (rest looked up from reference TRBV5-5 and TRBJ1-1): DAGVTQSPTHLIKTRGQQVTLRCSPISGHKSVSWYQQVLGQGPQFIFQYYEKEERGRGNFPDRFSARQFPNYSSELNVNALLLGDSALYLCASSLEGFNTEAFFGQGTRLTVV.

The rearrangement links TRBV9 to TRBJ1-2, with 7 bases fitting TRBD1. This CDR3 is built from 15 residues. Germline V gene data show CDR1 as SGDLS and CDR2 as YYNGEE. V shed 3 bases and J 8 bases; nucleotides not matched to a gene: 13. Written as DNA, the CDR3 is TGTGCCAGCAGCGATGCCCTCGGGACAGATCCCGGCTACACCTTC. Encoded protein: CASSDALGTDPGYTF.

The rearrangement joins TRBV6-5 to TRBJ1-1, with 7 bases lining up with TRBD1. The germline gives CDR1 MNHEY, CDR2 SVGAGI. The CDR3 extends over 14 amino acids. V was clipped by 2 bases and J by 10 bases; unmatched bases: 10. Here the CDR3 DNA reads TGTGCCAGCAGTTACCATCCTACAGGGGATGGAGCTTTCTTT. Its protein product is CASSYHPTGDGAFF.

This chain links TRBV19 with TRBJ1-4, with TRBD1 matching 7 bases. The ends lost 6 bases at V and 4 bases at J; junction bases unmatched: 8. Germline lookup yields CDR1 LNHDA and CDR2 SQIVND (reference sequence). The CDR3 covers 15 residues. The CDR3: CASSRGGTDNEKLFF. The DNA for the CDR3 is TGTGCCAGTAGCAGAGGAGGGACAGATAATGAAAAACTGTTTTTT.

V gene TRBV19 combines with J gene TRBJ1-6; a weak D match, TRBD1 (5 bases). Trimming left V 8 bases short and J 8 bases short, with 25 bases between. Germline values: CDR1 LNHDA, CDR2 SQIVND (reference sequence). CDR3 size: 17 residues. CDR3: CASRGAAGIGRDSPLHF. As DNA, the CDR3 is TGTGCCAGTCGAGGGGCCGCGGGAATCGGGCGGGATTCACCCCTCCACTTT.

The chain combines TRBV4-2 with TRBJ1-3, with a possible D match to TRBD1 (6 bases). V shed 0 bases and J shed 4 bases, with 16 bases lying between them. Germline V gene sequence: CDR1 LGHNA, CDR2 YNFKEQ. This CDR3 region has 17 residues. CDR3 protein: CASSQERGRSGGNTIYF. The CDR3 region has the DNA TGTGCCAGCAGCCAAGAGAGGGGGAGATCGGGCGGAAACACCATATATTTT.

This chain joins TRBV6-5 and TRBJ2-7; D ambiguous. Trimming took off 0 bases at V and 4 bases at J, with 13 bases between the two ends. The V gene's germline CDR1 is MNHEY and CDR2 SVGAGI. The CDR3 length is 15 residues. The CDR3 nucleotides read TGTGCCAGCAGTTACTCGTCTAACCTGGAGTACGAGCAGTACTTC. Translated, it gives CASSYSSNLEYEQYF.

The chain carries TRBV5-4 and TRBJ2-7, with D tentatively TRBD2 (6 bases). V lost 5 bases, J lost 2 bases, and 17 bases lay in between. Germline CDR1 SGHNT, CDR2 YYREEE (reference sequence). The CDR3 is 15 amino acids. CDR3 loop: CASSYSGTLTYEQYF. The DNA for the CDR3 is TGTGCCAGCAGTTATTCCGGGACTTTGACCTACGAGCAGTACTTC. Full variable domain (missing parts from reference TRBV5-4 and TRBJ2-7): ETGVTQSPTHLIKTRGQQVTLRCSSQSGHNTVSWYQQALGQGPQFIFQYYREEENGRGNFPPRFSGLQFPNYSSELNVNALELDDSALYLCASSYSGTLTYEQYFGPGTRLTVT.